Listed below are T cell receptor beta chains from one sample, sequenced in a study of OX40 agonist ivuxolimab in advanced cancers. Here immunoSEQ multiplex PCR was the method, and the copy in TCRdb shows in-frame clones only, minus some. The table has more than 9,500 clones, approximately 81% seen once. This sample comprised CD4+ or CD8+ T cells sorted from blood, obtained in a trial of the OX40 agonist ivuxolimab. These receptors came from an adult with an advanced solid tumor such as melanoma, head and neck, liver or kidney cancer. The CDR3 runs from the conserved cysteine through the conserved F or W. Size values are once, few and many counts, or a class for expanded clones, and some rows have none.

J gene	clone size	V gene	CDR3 protein
TRBJ1-6	-	TRBV10-2	CASSSGGSPLHF
TRBJ2-5	-	TRBV9	CASSVGRLPTTQETQYF
TRBJ1-5	-	TRBV4-1	CASSQSTGANQPQHF
TRBJ1-1	few	TRBV5-4	CASSQGHLEAFF
TRBJ1-2	-	TRBV6-5	CASSYSGQGEGYTF
TRBJ1-1	once	TRBV5-6	CASSLVRGTEAFF
TRBJ2-1	-	TRBV6-5	CASSTRTVYNGQFF
TRBJ2-5	-	TRBV5-1	CASSPEGSLGETQYF
TRBJ1-2	-	TRBV4-1	CASSQDWALDSNGYTF
TRBJ2-7	-	TRBV5-4	CASSLGGGYEQYF
TRBJ2-1	-	TRBV6-1	CASSAGGGYEQFF
TRBJ2-3	-	TRBV27	CASSSIGELKGTDTQYF
TRBJ1-5	-	TRBV5-8	CASSRQQSPGNQPQHF
TRBJ2-1	once	TRBV6-1	CASRAGTTSNEQFF
TRBJ1-6	-	TRBV6-5	CASSSDGFGPLHF
TRBJ1-3	-	TRBV7-9	CASTVTAVRGNTIYF
TRBJ2-3	-	TRBV6-5	CASSYSDSFAQYF
TRBJ1-2	-	TRBV29-1	CSVEAGGYGYTF
TRBJ1-1	-	TRBV7-8	CASSLGDTGPGGNTEAFF
TRBJ2-7	-	TRBV27	CASSPGQNYEQYF
TRBJ1-2	-	TRBV6-8	CASSYGDRSNYGYTF
TRBJ1-5	-	TRBV4-1	CASALGSNQPQHF
TRBJ2-5	few	TRBV6-1	CASSEAPRTGETQYF